Each of the 26 T cell receptor beta chains below was sequenced from the same sample in a study of blood T cell repertoires in COVID-19. Libraries were prepared by immunoSEQ multiplex PCR; TCRdb keeps only in-frame clonotypes and omits some of them. This table holds around 140,000 clones, about four fifths found once. Sample: peripheral blood. These receptors came from a human donor with acute or convalescent COVID-19. The donor label of this sample is uncertain.

This chain connects TRBV6-5 to TRBJ2-7, with 8 bases lining up with TRBD2. The CDR3 sequence is 15 residues long. CDR1 is MNHEY and CDR2 is SVGAGI in the germline V gene. V shed 6 bases, J shed 1 base, and the junction held 8 bases outside the gene matches. CDR3 in amino acids: CASSQAGGESYEQYF. Here the CDR3 DNA reads TGTGCCAGCAGCCAGGCGGGGGGCGAGTCCTACGAGCAGTACTTC.

This clone was detected a few times. This sequence joins TRBV6-5 and TRBJ1-1; 7 bases fit TRBD1. V lost 6 bases, J lost 9 bases, and 7 bases stayed unmatched. Germline V gene lookup returns CDR1 MNHEY and CDR2 SVGAGI. The CDR3 runs to 12 residues. CDR3 loop: CASSPAGGKAFF. CDR3 coding DNA: TGTGCCAGCAGCCCAGCAGGGGGGAAAGCTTTCTTT.

V is TRBV5-4 and J is TRBJ2-1; weak D call: TRBD2 (5 bases). Germline CDR1 SGHNT, CDR2 YYREEE (reference sequence). This CDR3 is 14 amino acids long. The V end lost 4 bases, the J end lost 7 bases, and 15 bases lay between the germline ends. CDR3 loop: CASSPLGSGNEQFF. Written as DNA, the CDR3 is TGTGCCAGCAGCCCCCTGGGGAGTGGAAATGAGCAGTTCTTC.

The V gene is TRBV2, the J gene TRBJ1-4; 7 bases are shared with TRBD1. CDR1 and CDR2 from the germline V gene are SNHLY and FYNNEI. The V gene end was trimmed by 8 bases and the J gene end by 4 bases; junction bases not matched to a gene: 4. The CDR3 contains 13 residues. CDR3 sequence reads: CASSGQDNEKLFF. CDR3 bases: TGTGCCAGCTCCGGACAGGATAATGAAAAACTGTTTTTT.

The CDR3 sequence: CASTADSFGNTIYF. As DNA, the CDR3 is TGTGCCAGTACCGCAGACAGTTTTGGAAACACCATATATTTT. The genes are TRBV19 and TRBJ1-3; possible D gene TRBD1, 5 bases. This CDR3 is built from 14 residues. The V gene's germline CDR1 is LNHDA and CDR2 SQIVND (reference sequence). The germline V and J ends were trimmed by 7 bases and 3 bases, with 13 bases remaining between them.

This clone was seen a single time. The chain uses TRBV7-2 and TRBJ1-3; no definite D call. Per the germline V gene, CDR1 is SGHTA and CDR2 is FQGNSA. The CDR3 has 14 residues. V dropped 2 bases and J dropped 2 bases, with 7 bases sitting between them. The CDR3 here is CASSLPIAGNTIYF. CDR3 bases: TGTGCCAGCAGCTTACCCATTGCTGGAAACACCATATATTTT.

This sequence joins TRBV6-2 or TRBV6-3 and TRBJ1-5; TRBD1 matches at 10 bases. CDR3 length: 18 residues. With 0 bases clipped from V and 3 bases from J, the junction kept 8 bases outside the gene matches. The germline V gene encodes CDR1 MNHEY and CDR2 SVGEGT. The DNA of the CDR3 is TGTGCCAGCAGTTACTCTGGGACAGGGGTTAGGGTCAATCAGCCCCAGCATTTT. As protein: CASSYSGTGVRVNQPQHF.

This clone has more than one count but fewer than ten. This chain connects TRBV29-1 to TRBJ1-1; weak D call: TRBD1 (6 bases). The CDR3 is 11 residues long. The V end lost 6 bases, the J end lost 7 bases, and 12 bases lay between the germline ends. CDR1 and CDR2 (germline): SQVTM, ANQGSEA. CDR3: CSVPKDSEAFF. The CDR3 nucleotides read TGCAGCGTCCCCAAGGACAGTGAAGCTTTCTTT.

This clone was picked up one time. V usage is TRBV4-1 and J usage is TRBJ2-6; D is unresolved. Germline V gives CDR1 MGHRA, CDR2 YSYEKL. CDR3 length equals 17 residues. V shed 1 base and J shed 4 bases, with 14 bases lying between them. The CDR3 DNA reads as TGCGCCAGCAGCCAAGGTTTGCAGGCGCTAGGGGCCAACGTCCTGACTTTC. Translated: CASSQGLQALGANVLTF.

The CDR3 sequence: CASSLGVTGKAQYF. CDR3 in DNA: TGTGCCAGCAGCTTGGGGGTGACAGGGAAGGCCCAGTACTTC. V and J are TRBV5-5 and TRBJ2-5, with 7 bases that match TRBD1. Unmatched junction bases numbered 8, after V lost 0 bases and J lost 9 bases. From germline, CDR1 is SGHKS and CDR2 YYEKEE (reference sequence). The CDR3 length is 14 residues.

The chain links TRBV11-3 to TRBJ2-5, with 9 nucleotides matching TRBD2. The ends lost 4 bases at V and 4 bases at J; junction bases unmatched: 7. The CDR3 totals 15 residues. Germline CDR1 SGHNT, CDR2 YENEEA. The CDR3 DNA reads TGTGCCAGCAGCTCCCGGACTAGCGAAGTAGAGACCCAGTACTTC. This translates into CASSSRTSEVETQYF.

This clone was observed a few times. The rearrangement links TRBV28 to TRBJ1-6; D possibly corresponds to TRBD1 (5 bases). Germline V gives CDR1 MDHEN, CDR2 SYDVKM. The CDR3 runs to 14 residues. V was cut by 6 bases and J by 4 bases, with 10 bases left in between. DNA for the CDR3: TGTGCCAGCAGCGAGACAGTTTATAATTCACCCCTCCACTTT. This translates into CASSETVYNSPLHF.

The V call is TRBV5-1, the J call TRBJ2-3; 12 bases agree with TRBD2. Germline V lookup: CDR1 SGHRS, CDR2 YFSETQ. There are 20 residues in the CDR3. J gave up 0 bases and V 2 bases, and 13 bases lay outside the gene matches. The CDR3 nucleotides are TGCGCCAGCAGCTTTGCGACTAGCGGGGGCCGGGTCGCTAGCACAGATACGCAGTATTTT. This encodes CASSFATSGGRVASTDTQYF.

The rearrangement joins TRBV4-3 to TRBJ2-7, with TRBD1 as a possible D gene (6 bases). In germline, CDR1 is LGHNA, CDR2 YSLEER. The CDR3 runs to 14 residues. V lost 2 bases to trimming and J lost 6 bases, with 14 bases between them. Here the CDR3 reads CASSQRLGAREQYF. The DNA for the CDR3 is TGCGCCAGCAGCCAAAGATTGGGGGCTCGCGAGCAGTACTTC.

V and J are TRBV7-2 and TRBJ2-5; 10 positions match TRBD2. Germline V lookup: CDR1 SGHTA, CDR2 FQGNSA. Trimming removed 4 bases from V and 3 bases from J; junction bases left unmatched: 5. The CDR3 runs 15 residues. The chain's CDR3 is CASSSASGGKETQYF. CDR3 DNA: TGTGCCAGCAGCTCGGCTAGCGGGGGAAAAGAGACCCAGTACTTC.

V and J are TRBV6-6 and TRBJ1-5; the D gene is possibly TRBD1 (6 bases). Germline V gene data show CDR1 as MNHNY and CDR2 as SVGAGI (reference sequence). The germline V and J ends were trimmed by 5 bases and 5 bases, with 16 bases remaining between them. The length of the CDR3 is 15 residues. The CDR3, as DNA: TGTGCCAGCAGTGCCCCGCGGGGGCAGTATCAGCCCCAGCATTTT. This encodes CASSAPRGQYQPQHF.

J is TRBJ2-1 and V is TRBV24-1; the D is unclear. V gave up 0 bases and J gave up 7 bases, with 6 bases separating them. There are 13 residues in the CDR3. Germline lookup yields CDR1 KGHDR and CDR2 SFDVKD. DNA of the CDR3: TGTGCCACCAGTGATTTGATCCGTAATGAGCAGTTCTTC. This encodes CATSDLIRNEQFF.

This chain uses TRBV30 with TRBJ2-3; D remains unclear. The germline V gene encodes CDR1 GTSNPN and CDR2 SVGIG (reference sequence). The CDR3 runs to 13 residues. The V end was cut by 6 bases, the J end by 4 bases, with 14 bases between. The CDR3 nucleotides read TGTGCCTGTAATCCTTCAGGCCCAGATACGCAGTATTTT. Translation gives CACNPSGPDTQYF.

This clone was observed at least ten times. This rearrangement joins TRBV9 to TRBJ1-4; TRBD1 matches 9 bases. V lost 3 bases to trimming and J lost 10 bases; unmatched junction nucleotides: 7. Germline lookup yields CDR1 SGDLS and CDR2 YYNGEE. CDR3 length: 14 amino acids. CDR3 nucleotides: TGTGCCAGCAGCGCTACAGGGGGCGCGGGAAAACTGTTTTTT. It translates to CASSATGGAGKLFF. The whole variable domain, remainder taken from reference TRBV9 and TRBJ1-4, is DSGVTQTPKHLITATGQRVTLRCSPRSGDLSVYWYQQSLDQGLQFLIQYYNGEERAKGNILERFSAQQFPDLHSELNLSSLELGDSALYFCASSATGGAGKLFFGSGTQLSVL.

The genes are TRBV5-1 and TRBJ2-5; TRBD2 agrees at 8 bases. V gave up 4 bases and J gave up 4 bases; unmatched junction bases: 6. CDR3 size: 14 residues. Germline CDR1 reads SGHRS; CDR2 reads YFSETQ. The CDR3 nucleotides read TGCGCCAGCAGCGGCGGGGGGCCCAGAGAGACCCAGTACTTC. Protein: CASSGGGPRETQYF.

The count of this clone is one. The chain has TRBV30 and TRBJ1-2; D is undetermined. The CDR3 contains 17 residues. The V gene's germline CDR1 is GTSNPN and CDR2 SVGIG (reference sequence). V dropped 0 bases and J dropped 4 bases, with 21 bases sitting between them. CDR3 sequence: CAWSVLGLPRYSYGYTF. The CDR3 nucleotides read TGTGCCTGGAGTGTACTTGGCCTACCTAGATATTCCTATGGCTACACCTTC.

The chain is built from TRBV2 and TRBJ1-5, with 9 positions matching TRBD1. V gave up 8 bases and J gave up 7 bases; unmatched junction bases: 6. The CDR3 is made up of 13 amino acids. Germline CDR1 is SNHLY and CDR2 is FYNNEI. CDR3 residues: CASGQGMGQPQHF. CDR3 nucleotides: TGTGCCAGCGGACAGGGGATGGGACAGCCCCAGCATTTT.

The chain recombines TRBV19 with TRBJ1-2; 9 bases align to TRBD1. J gave up 8 bases and V 4 bases, and 8 bases lay outside the gene matches. The CDR3 length is 14 residues. The germline V gene has CDR1 LNHDA and CDR2 SQIVND (reference sequence). The CDR3 region is CASSRPGQGRGYTF. The DNA for the CDR3 is TGTGCCAGTAGTAGGCCGGGACAGGGACGGGGCTACACCTTC.

This chain uses TRBV2 with TRBJ2-5; D unresolved. Germline-derived CDR1 and CDR2 are SNHLY and FYNNEI. The CDR3 has 12 residues. Trimming cost V 7 bases and J 4 bases, with 10 bases left between them. This chain's CDR3 is CASTRSGETQYF. In nucleotides, the CDR3 is TGTGCCAGCACCAGATCGGGAGAGACCCAGTACTTC.

This clone was found a few times. This chain uses TRBV5-1 with TRBJ2-1, with 11 bases fitting TRBD2. CDR1 is SGHRS, CDR2 YFSETQ, per germline. The CDR3 has 15 residues. The V segment lost 2 bases and the J segment 4 bases; nucleotides outside the gene matches: 2. For the CDR3, the DNA is TGCGCCAGCAGCTTATCTAGCGGGGGGTACAATGAGCAGTTCTTC. Its translation: CASSLSSGGYNEQFF. Variable domain in full (rest from reference TRBV5-1 and TRBJ2-1): KAGVTQTPRYLIKTRGQQVTLSCSPISGHRSVSWYQQTPGQGLQFLFEYFSETQRNKGNFPGRFSGRQFSNSRSEMNVSTLELGDSALYLCASSLSSGGYNEQFFGPGTRLTVL.

V and J are TRBV29-1 and TRBJ2-3; TRBD1 agrees at 11 bases. Germline CDR1 and CDR2: SQVTM and ANQGSEA. This CDR3 contains 17 residues. Trimming took 0 bases from V and 3 from J; bases not matched to a gene: 8. The CDR3 nucleotides are TGCAGCGTTGAAGACTTCCAGGACAGGGGGCGGACAGATACGCAGTATTTT. Amino acid sequence: CSVEDFQDRGRTDTQYF.